Presented here are 18 T cell receptor beta chains from one specimen sequenced in a study of cytomegalovirus exposure and HLA in healthy donors (TCRdb year 2017). The method behind the library was the immunoSEQ multiplex PCR assay. A mixture of 60 forward primers for TCR Vbeta segments and 13 reverse primers for TCR Jbeta segments was used in the multiplex PCR. TCRdb holds this immuneACCESS table with in-frame rearrangements only. Some clones are missing; in checked studies, unresolved V genes explain under half, and the rest has no known cause. Counted in this sample were 97,000 or so clones; about 81% of them appeared once. The ten largest clones add up to around 1.5% of the sample. Sequencing used PBMCs. Every receptor here comes from a middle-aged man in good health and CMV-seronegative.

The chain employs TRBV7-8 and TRBJ2-6; the D gene is possibly TRBD2 (5 bases). Germline CDR1 SGHVS, CDR2 FQNEAQ. The CDR3 consists of 15 residues. Trimming took 1 base from V and 2 from J, leaving 6 bases between them. For the CDR3, the DNA is TGTGCCAGCAGCTTAGGAGGGACTGGGGCCAACGTCCTGACTTTC. It specifies CASSLGGTGANVLTF. Based on the CDR3 plus reference TRBV7-8 and TRBJ2-6, the full variable domain is GAGVSQSPRYKVAKRGQDVALRCDPISGHVSLFWYQQALGQGPEFLTYFQNEAQLDKSGLPSDRFFAERPEGSVSTLKIQRTQQEDSAVYLCASSLGGTGANVLTFGAGSRLTVL.

The rearrangement links TRBV7-3 to TRBJ2-3, with D hard to call. Trimming left V 2 bases short and J 3 bases short, with 6 bases between. Germline V gene sequence: CDR1 SGHTA, CDR2 FQGTGA. This CDR3 is built from 13 residues. The CDR3 DNA reads as TGTGCCAGCAGCTTACAGGTGACAGATACGCAGTATTTT. Translating it yields CASSLQVTDTQYF.

The chain recombines TRBV6-1 with TRBJ1-5, with D unclear. The CDR3 has 15 amino acids. Per germline, CDR1 MNHNS and CDR2 SASEGT. Trimming stripped 4 bases from V and 1 base from J, with 11 bases between. The CDR3, as DNA: TGTGCCAGCAGTGGGTCAGTCAGAAGCAATCAGCCCCAGCATTTT. Its protein product is CASSGSVRSNQPQHF.

The gene calls are TRBV2 and TRBJ1-1; D is perhaps TRBD1 (5 bases). The CDR3 spans 13 residues. Germline CDR1 SNHLY, CDR2 FYNNEI. V dropped 5 bases and J dropped 4 bases, with 11 bases sitting between them. The CDR3 coding sequence is TGTGCCAGCAGTATAGGGGAGGGCACTGAAGCTTTCTTT. Translated: CASSIGEGTEAFF. The full variable domain, rest sourced from reference TRBV2 and TRBJ1-1, is EPEVTQTPSHQVTQMGQEVILRCVPISNHLYFYWYRQILGQKVEFLVSFYNNEISEKSEIFDDQFSVERPDGSNFTLKIRSTKLEDSAMYFCASSIGEGTEAFFGQGTRLTVV.

V usage is TRBV2 and J usage is TRBJ2-5, with D tentatively TRBD2 (6 bases). The CDR3 is 16 residues long. With 7 bases removed from V and 5 bases from J, the gap between germline ends came to 23 bases. In germline, CDR1 is SNHLY, CDR2 FYNNEI. CDR3 region: CASTRSAAGALETQYF. CDR3 DNA sequence: TGTGCCAGCACCCGATCGGCAGCGGGTGCCTTGGAGACCCAGTACTTC.

The V and J genes are TRBV5-1 and TRBJ2-3; 10 nucleotides match TRBD2. Germline trimming cut 4 bases from V and 6 bases from J; bases unmatched to any gene: 5. CDR1 and CDR2 (germline): SGHRS, YFSETQ. This CDR3 is 14 amino acids long. Written as DNA, the CDR3 is TGCGCCAGCAGCCTGGAGACTAGCGGGGATACGCAGTATTTT. This codes for CASSLETSGDTQYF. Looking up the rest from reference TRBV5-1 and TRBJ2-3 gives the full variable domain: KAGVTQTPRYLIKTRGQQVTLSCSPISGHRSVSWYQQTPGQGLQFLFEYFSETQRNKGNFPGRFSGRQFSNSRSEMNVSTLELGDSALYLCASSLETSGDTQYFGPGTRLTVL.

The CDR3 nucleotides read TGCAGCGTCTCAGGGGCCCCAAGCTCCTACGAGCAGTACTTC. This gives the protein CSVSGAPSSYEQYF. The chain couples TRBV29-1 to TRBJ2-7; TRBD1 might be the D (6 bases). CDR1 is SQVTM, CDR2 ANQGSEA, per germline. The CDR3 loop spans 14 amino acids. Deletions cut 6 bases from V and 0 bases from J, with 15 bases between.

This sequence joins TRBV27 and TRBJ2-7; the D is unclear. The CDR3 length is 14 residues. Trimming left V 5 bases short and J 2 bases short, with 13 bases between. The germline gives CDR1 MNHEY, CDR2 SMNVEV (reference sequence). The CDR3 DNA reads TGTGCCAGCAGTACAAGTGCTCAAACCTACGAGCAGTACTTC. As protein: CASSTSAQTYEQYF.

CDR3 in amino acids: CASSLDRTGMNTEAFF. CDR3 nucleotides: TGCGCCAGCAGCCTCGATAGGACAGGAATGAACACTGAAGCTTTCTTT. V is TRBV4-3 and J is TRBJ1-1; 7 nucleotides align to TRBD1. CDR3 length: 16 residues. CDR1 and CDR2 from the germline V gene are LGHNA and YSLEER. Losses at the gene ends were 4 bases for V and 0 bases for J; bases not matched to a gene: 8.

The chain combines TRBV5-5 with TRBJ2-2; 9 bases are a match to TRBD1. Germline V lookup: CDR1 SGHKS, CDR2 YYEKEE (reference sequence). This CDR3 has 15 amino acids. With 4 bases clipped from V and 6 bases from J, the junction kept 7 bases outside the gene matches. The DNA of the CDR3 is TGTGCCAGCAGCCGGGACAGGGTCGGATCCGGGGAGCTGTTTTTT. It yields the protein CASSRDRVGSGELFF.

This clone was recorded a few times. This chain joins TRBV10-3 and TRBJ1-1; no definite D call. The CDR3 length is 13 residues. V lost 7 bases and J lost 1, with 10 bases in between. Germline V CDR1 and CDR2: ENHRY, SYGVKD. CDR3 DNA sequence: TGTGCCATCACCCTCCCGGGGAACACTGAAGCTTTCTTT. Translated, it gives CAITLPGNTEAFF.

Comments on this clone: At one boundary the junction diverges from the germline segment, which might be a read error. The genes are TRBV7-9 and TRBJ2-2; TRBD2 matches at 10 bases. The CDR3 is 14 amino acids. Germline V lookup: CDR1 SEHNR, CDR2 FQNEAQ (reference sequence). For the CDR3, the DNA is TGTGCCGGCAGGACTAGCGGCAACACCGGGGAGCTGTTTTTT. Residues: CAGRTSGNTGELFF.

The chain has TRBV19 and TRBJ1-2; TRBD1 matches 7 bases. The CDR3 spans 16 residues. J lost 6 bases, V lost 10 bases, and 20 bases had no gene match. Germline assignment: CDR1 LNHDA and CDR2 SQIVND (reference sequence). The CDR3 nucleotides read TGTGCCACCAAGGAGGTCGGGACAGCCTTAGGCGATGGCTACACCTTC. It encodes CATKEVGTALGDGYTF.

The chain is built from TRBV12-2 and TRBJ2-5; the table's D call TRBD1 went unverified against the DNA. The J call may be incorrect, as the DNA end agrees better with TRBJ2-7. TRBV12-2 is classified as a pseudogene. The CDR3 is 14 amino acids. In nucleotides, the CDR3 is TGTGCAAGTCGCAAAAAAGGACAGGCTTACGAGCAGTACTTC. This sequence encodes CASRKKGQAYEQYF.

This clone was recorded once. The rearrangement uses TRBV6-1 and TRBJ1-1; D is perhaps TRBD1 (5 bases). Trimming cost V 1 base and J 0 bases, with 9 bases left between them. This CDR3 comprises 15 residues. Germline V gene sequence: CDR1 MNHNS, CDR2 SASEGT. In DNA, the CDR3 is TGTGCCAGCAGTGAAGATGCAGGGATGAACACTGAAGCTTTCTTT. This sequence encodes CASSEDAGMNTEAFF.

About this clone: This CDR3 is also generated by other DNA sequences in the sample. The rearrangement uses TRBV1 and TRBJ2-1; the table's D call, TRBD2, was not checked against the DNA. TRBV1 is assigned pseudogene status. The CDR3 covers 15 residues. The CDR3 DNA is TGCACCAGCAGCCAGGATAAGGCTAGCGGTAATGAGCAGTTCTTC. Translated: CTSSQDKASGNEQFF.

A remark on this clone: A junction end diverges from the germline sequence, so it may reflect a read error. The DNA of the CDR3 is TGTACCAGCAGCTTCGGACAGGGGAGGCATCAGCCCCAGCATTTT. Translating it yields CTSSFGQGRHQPQHF. The V call is TRBV5-6, the J call TRBJ1-5, with 9 bases aligning to TRBD1. The CDR3 has 15 amino acids. From germline, CDR1 is SGHDT and CDR2 YYEEEE.

CDR3 nucleotide sequence: TGTGCCAGTAGTGGGCGACAGGGCTACACCGGGGAGCTGTTTTTT. This sequence encodes CASSGRQGYTGELFF. The rearrangement joins TRBV19 to TRBJ2-2, with 7 bases aligning to TRBD1. This CDR3 is built from 15 residues. CDR1 is LNHDA and CDR2 is SQIVND in the germline V gene (reference sequence). The J segment lost 3 bases and the V segment lost 5 bases, leaving 6 bases of the junction unmatched.